Given below is one T cell receptor (beta chain) in context. Original data processing: Reference gene primer amplification yielded estimated nucleated cell counts. The table came from immunoSEQ multiplex PCR; TCRdb's copy has only in-frame clones and leaves some out. Clonal size and the V and J genes are those of that table, whereas D and trimming came from the DNA. Of more than 95,000 clones detected, 91% appear once; the ten largest clones hold 5.5% to 7%. The J segment lost 4 bases and the V segment lost 9 bases, leaving 12 bases of the junction unmatched. Germline CDR1 reads SEHNR; CDR2 reads FQNEAQ (reference sequence). This CDR3 is 15 amino acids long. The sample is drawn from a study of blood T cell repertoires in COVID-19. Study background: Sites across the United States, Italy and Spain contributed samples from acute and convalescent COVID-19.

Sequencing input: peripheral blood. The receptor was derived from a human donor in a cohort sampled during active COVID-19. V usage is TRBV7-9 and J usage is TRBJ2-7; 10 bases fit TRBD1. The CDR3 nucleotides are TGTGCCAGTTCCCCCCCGGGACAGGGGATGTACGAGCAGTACTTC. This translates into CASSPPGQGMYEQYF.